A single T cell receptor (beta chain) is shown here with its context. Its antigen is not known. The data derive from a study of graft-versus-host responses after intestinal transplantation. The wider study: Recipients got multivisceral, liver-intestinal, or isolated intestinal transplants. The study gave all recipients anti-thymocyte globulin induction, then tacrolimus and steroids for 2 to 3 years. Overall study results and limits: Early post-transplant falls in HvG clones accompanied the peak levels of circulating GvH clones. Some patients had graft-donor T cell macrochimerism. In their allografts, the ratios of graft-versus-host to host-versus-graft T cell clones were high.

Profiled with immunoSEQ multiplex PCR; TCRdb holds only in-frame clones, not every one. The profile covers some 6,700 clones, with about 91% appearing a single time and 4% to 5.5% taken by the ten largest. The input for sequencing was PBMCs, taken about 80 days after transplant. This receptor was identified in a human patient who received an intestinal transplant, so some T cells may come from the graft donor.

The CDR3 is CASSLDGTGVGYTF. The CDR3 nucleotides are TGTGCCAGCAGCTTAGATGGGACCGGGGTTGGCTACACCTTC. The chain has TRBV11-2 and TRBJ1-2; tentatively, D is TRBD1 (5 bases). The germline V gene has CDR1 SGHAT and CDR2 FQNNGV. There are 14 residues in the CDR3. Trimming took off 0 bases at V and 7 bases at J, with 12 bases between the two ends. Full variable domain (remainder filled in from reference TRBV11-2 and TRBJ1-2): EAGVAQSPRYKIIEKRQSVAFWCNPISGHATLYWYQQILGQGPKLLIQFQNNGVVDDSQLPKDRFSAERLKGVDSTLKIQPAKLEDSAVYLCASSLDGTGVGYTFGSGTRLTVV.